This T cell receptor (beta chain) is from a study of CD8+CD57+ T cells in acquired aplastic anemia. Across the study: Sorted CD4+ and CD8+ cells gave a mean 3.2 ug DNA, range roughly 0.18 to 27.4 ug. Overall study results and limits: CD8+ Simpson's diversity showed no significant patient-control difference. The same twenty-nine CD8+ CDR3 sequences occurred in patients and in controls.

A word on this clonotype: As yet, its antigen is unknown.

The germline gives CDR1 SGHTA, CDR2 FQGNSA. J was trimmed by 13 bases and V by 4 bases; bases with no gene match: 14. This CDR3 spans 16 amino acids. Before being chosen for sequencing, patients had shown CD8+CD57+ cell expansion by flow cytometry. There were no patients without severe acquired aplastic anemia. According to the study, genomic DNA was the template for TCR beta VDJ and CDR3 profiling. TCRdb fed the reads into MiXCR, producing one record per CDR3 protein. The repertoire holds about 260,000 distinct CDR3 sequences, with roughly 80% as singletons. The clonotype comes from a human donor with aplastic anemia. The V and J genes are TRBV7-2 and TRBJ2-6; 9 bases agree with TRBD2. Sequences were obtained from sorted CD4+, CD8+, or CD8+CD57+ T cells (not recorded which) from PBMCs. CDR3 in amino acids: CASSSAGGSDTQVLTF. CDR3 sequence (DNA): TGTGCCAGCAGCTCAGCGGGAGGCTCCGATACGCAGGTCCTGACTTTC.